This is a list of T cell receptor beta chains from one sample in a study of shared clonotypes between healthy human individuals. Sequencing used immunoSEQ multiplex PCR; TCRdb keeps in-frame clones, though not all of them. The sample lists under 2,000,000 clones, roughly 95% seen once, with 0.9% to 1.5% in the top ten. The material sequenced was naive CD8+ T cells sorted from blood. The origin of the receptors is a young man in good health. CDR3s include the opening cysteine and the closing phenylalanine or tryptophan. The D gene is left open where the match is weak. Clone size is shown for a subset of rows, as once, few, many or a class of expanded clone.

v_call	clone_size	j_call	d_call	cdr3_nt	cdr3_aa
TRBV5-8	many	TRBJ1-2	TRBD1	TGTGCCAGCAGCTTGGCGAGGGGGCTCTATGGCTACACCTTC	CASSLARGLYGYTF
TRBV6-1	.	TRBJ1-5	.	TGTGCCAGCAGTGGGAACGGCTATAGCAATCAGCCCCAGCATTTT	CASSGNGYSNQPQHF
TRBV7-9	.	TRBJ1-4	TRBD1	TGTGCCAGCACCTGGACAGGAGGGGAAAAACTGTTTTTT	CASTWTGGEKLFF
TRBV6-5	once	TRBJ2-1	.	TGTGCCAGCAGTTACTCCGACGGACACAATGAGCAGTTCTTC	CASSYSDGHNEQFF
TRBV29-1	once	TRBJ2-1	TRBD2	TGCAGCGCCGCTGGGACTAGCGGGGGGGGGAATGAGCAGTTCTTC	CSAAGTSGGGNEQFF
TRBV7-3	once	TRBJ2-5	.	TGTGCCAGCACCCGGTCCCGTCAAGAGACCCAGTACTTC	CASTRSRQETQYF
TRBV19	.	TRBJ2-5	.	TGTGCCAGTAGTATTGCGGACCGCGGTCAAGAGACCCAGTACTTC	CASSIADRGQETQYF
TRBV7-2	.	TRBJ1-1	.	TGTGCCAGCAGCTTGGGCCGCATGAACACTGAAGCTTTCTTT	CASSLGRMNTEAFF
TRBV9	once	TRBJ2-1	TRBD2	TGTGCCAGCAGCGCCCGCCGGGAGCGGGAGTGGAATGAGCAGTTCTTC	CASSARREREWNEQFF
TRBV4-1	.	TRBJ2-7	.	TGCGCCAGCAGCCAGGCAGACAGGCCCTGGGAGCAGTACTTC	CASSQADRPWEQYF